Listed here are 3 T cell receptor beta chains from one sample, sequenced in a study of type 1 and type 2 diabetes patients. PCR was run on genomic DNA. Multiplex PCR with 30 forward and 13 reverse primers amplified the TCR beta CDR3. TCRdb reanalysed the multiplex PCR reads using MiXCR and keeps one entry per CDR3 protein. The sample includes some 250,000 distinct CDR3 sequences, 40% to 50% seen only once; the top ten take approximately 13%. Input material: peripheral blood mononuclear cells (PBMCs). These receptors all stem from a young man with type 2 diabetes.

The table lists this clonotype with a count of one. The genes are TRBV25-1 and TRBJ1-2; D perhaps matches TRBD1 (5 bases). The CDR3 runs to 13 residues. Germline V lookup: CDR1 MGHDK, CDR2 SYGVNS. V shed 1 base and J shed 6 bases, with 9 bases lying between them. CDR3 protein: CASSEFVGDGYTF. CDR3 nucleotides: TGTGCCAGCAGTGAATTTGTGGGGGATGGCTACACCTTC.

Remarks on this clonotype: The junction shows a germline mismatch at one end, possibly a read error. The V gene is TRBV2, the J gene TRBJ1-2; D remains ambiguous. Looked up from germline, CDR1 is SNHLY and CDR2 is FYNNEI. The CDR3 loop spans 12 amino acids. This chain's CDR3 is CASRWQNYDYTF. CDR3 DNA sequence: TGTGCCAGCCGGTGGCAGAACTATGACTACACCTTC.

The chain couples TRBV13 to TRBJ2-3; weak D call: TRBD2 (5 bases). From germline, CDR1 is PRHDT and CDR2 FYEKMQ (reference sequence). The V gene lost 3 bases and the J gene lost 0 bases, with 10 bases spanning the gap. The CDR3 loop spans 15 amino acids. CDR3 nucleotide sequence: TGTGCCAGCAGCTTCAGGACGGGAAGCACAGATACGCAGTATTTT. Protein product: CASSFRTGSTDTQYF.